The 2 T cell receptor beta chains presented below share a single source sample, sequenced in a study of T cell changes during pregnancy in multiple sclerosis. Sequencing was performed with immunoSEQ multiplex PCR; in TCRdb, only in-frame clones are kept and a portion is missing. The table records tens of thousands of clones, more than 75% of them present only once. Sequences were derived from CD4+ T cells from peripheral blood mononuclear cells, sampled in the second trimester of pregnancy. The receptors come from a female donor in good health, enrolled as a control in a pregnancy study.

The chain recombines TRBV5-4 with TRBJ2-1; D remains ambiguous. V dropped 3 bases and J dropped 0 bases, with 4 bases sitting between them. The V gene's germline CDR1 is SGHNT and CDR2 YYREEE (reference sequence). This CDR3 has 13 residues. CDR3 nucleotides: TGTGCCAGCAGCTCCAGCTCCTACAATGAGCAGTTCTTC. As protein: CASSSSSYNEQFF. The whole variable domain, remainder taken from reference TRBV5-4 and TRBJ2-1, is ETGVTQSPTHLIKTRGQQVTLRCSSQSGHNTVSWYQQALGQGPQFIFQYYREEENGRGNFPPRFSGLQFPNYSSELNVNALELDDSALYLCASSSSSYNEQFFGPGTRLTVL.

V is TRBV18 and J is TRBJ1-4; D call uncertain. V was pared by 2 bases and J by 0 bases, with 10 bases between. CDR3 size: 16 residues. Looked up from germline, CDR1 is KGHSH and CDR2 is LQKENI. The DNA of the CDR3 is TGTGCCAGCTCACCAAGTCAGTCAACAACTAATGAAAAACTGTTTTTT. It is translated as CASSPSQSTTNEKLFF.